This T cell receptor beta chain was sequenced in a study of T cells in Graves' hyperthyroidism and ophthalmopathy. Across the whole study: Before treatment of any kind, peripheral blood was taken at initial diagnosis.

This clonotype was counted a few times. J lost 4 bases, V lost 4 bases, and 12 bases had no gene match. Germline V lookup: CDR1 SEHNR, CDR2 FQNEAQ (reference sequence). The CDR3 has 18 residues. The CDR3 regions of TCR beta were amplified from RNA transcripts. The TCR CDR3 first-round RT-PCR relied on the HTBI primer set. From the multiplex PCR reads, TCRdb called clonotypes with MiXCR, one entry per CDR3 protein. The sample consists of hundreds of thousands of distinct CDR3 sequences, roughly 15% of them appearing once. This chain uses TRBV7-9 with TRBJ2-6, with 8 bases identical to TRBD1. The sample was blood. This TCR derives from a woman between 45 and 60 years old with Graves' ophthalmopathy. This CDR3 reads CASSSDDRGLSGANVLTF. The CDR3 coding sequence is TGTGCCAGCAGCTCGGATGACAGGGGTTTGTCCGGGGCCAACGTCCTGACTTTC.